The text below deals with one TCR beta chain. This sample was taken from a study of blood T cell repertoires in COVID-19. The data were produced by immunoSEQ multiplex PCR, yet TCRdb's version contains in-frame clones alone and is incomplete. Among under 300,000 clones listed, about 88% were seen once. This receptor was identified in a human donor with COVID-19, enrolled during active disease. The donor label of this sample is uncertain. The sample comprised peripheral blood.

CDR3 nucleotide sequence: TGTGCCAGCAGCCCCACAGGGGGCACAGATACGCAGTATTTT. Protein: CASSPTGGTDTQYF. The genes are TRBV2 and TRBJ2-3; TRBD1 aligns across 7 bases. V shed 6 bases and J 1 base; nucleotides not matched to a gene: 4. The CDR3 contains 14 residues. The germline V gene has CDR1 SNHLY and CDR2 FYNNEI.